The 6 T cell receptor beta chains below come from one sample, sequenced in a study of blood T cell repertoires in COVID-19. The repertoire was sequenced with immunoSEQ multiplex PCR; TCRdb's copy has only in-frame clones and lacks some. The sample has approximately 240,000 clones; around 85% are singletons. The sample taken for sequencing was peripheral blood. The receptors originated from a woman in her thirties or forties with active or convalescent COVID-19.

The rearrangement uses TRBV2 and TRBJ2-7; 7 nucleotides align to TRBD2. CDR3 length: 14 residues. V dropped 3 bases and J dropped 2; count of bases not matched to a gene: 4. The germline CDR1 and CDR2 sequences are SNHLY and FYNNEI. The CDR3 here is CASSEGGDTYEQYF. CDR3 nucleotides: TGTGCCAGCAGTGAGGGAGGGGATACCTACGAGCAGTACTTC.

The chain recombines TRBV6-1 with TRBJ2-7; 7 positions match TRBD1. V dropped 1 base and J dropped 2; count of bases not matched to a gene: 14. Looked up from germline, CDR1 is MNHNS and CDR2 is SASEGT. This CDR3 is built from 18 residues. CDR3 loop: CASSEGSWSRQGAYEQYF. In DNA form, the CDR3 reads TGTGCCAGCAGTGAAGGGAGTTGGTCCCGGCAGGGGGCCTACGAGCAGTACTTC.

The rearrangement joins TRBV9 to TRBJ1-2; unclear D gene. The CDR3 consists of 14 residues. V dropped 0 bases and J dropped 8 bases, with 14 bases sitting between them. CDR1 is SGDLS and CDR2 is YYNGEE in the germline V gene. The CDR3: CASSVGPEGGGYTF. As DNA, the CDR3 is TGTGCCAGCAGCGTAGGCCCGGAGGGCGGGGGCTACACCTTC.

J is TRBJ2-1 and V is TRBV3-1 (or the pseudogene TRBV3-2), with TRBD2 identical over 8 bases. Germline assignment: CDR1 LGHDT and CDR2 YNNKEL (reference sequence). V was clipped by 5 bases and J by 7 bases; unmatched bases: 16. The CDR3 spans 17 residues. This chain's CDR3 is CASSSPSGRGGRNEQFF. The CDR3 coding sequence is TGTGCCAGCAGCTCACCCAGTGGACGGGGGGGCCGTAATGAGCAGTTCTTC.

The chain recombines TRBV5-1 with TRBJ2-2; D perhaps matches TRBD2 (7 bases). The CDR3 contains 14 residues. Germline loops: CDR1 SGHRS, CDR2 YFSETQ. V lost 6 bases and J lost 9, with 18 bases in between. CDR3 sequence (DNA): TGCGCCAGCAACGAACATGCGGGGGCTTGGGAGCTGTTTTTT. This sequence encodes CASNEHAGAWELFF.

The CDR3 spells CASTITGVEPQHF. The CDR3 DNA reads TGTGCCAGCACTATTACGGGGGTAGAGCCCCAGCATTTT. The chain joins TRBV6-5 to TRBJ1-5, with D possibly TRBD1 on 5 matching bases. Trimming cost V 7 bases and J 8 bases, with 15 bases left between them. CDR1 is MNHEY and CDR2 is SVGAGI in the germline V gene. The CDR3 has 13 amino acids.